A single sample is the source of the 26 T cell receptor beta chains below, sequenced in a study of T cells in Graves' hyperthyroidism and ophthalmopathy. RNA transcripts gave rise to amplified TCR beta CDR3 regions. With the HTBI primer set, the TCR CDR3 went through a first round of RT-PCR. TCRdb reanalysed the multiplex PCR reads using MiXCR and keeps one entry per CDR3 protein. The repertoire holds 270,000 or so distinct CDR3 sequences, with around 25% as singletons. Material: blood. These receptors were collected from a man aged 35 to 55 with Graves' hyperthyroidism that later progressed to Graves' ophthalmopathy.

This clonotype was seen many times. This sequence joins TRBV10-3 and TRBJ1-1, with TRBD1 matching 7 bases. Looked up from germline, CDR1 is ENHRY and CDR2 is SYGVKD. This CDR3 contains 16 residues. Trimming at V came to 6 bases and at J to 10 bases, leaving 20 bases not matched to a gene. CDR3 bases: TGTGCCATCAGCCCGACCGATGGGACAGTGCAAACTAGAGCTTTCTTT. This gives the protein CAISPTDGTVQTRAFF.

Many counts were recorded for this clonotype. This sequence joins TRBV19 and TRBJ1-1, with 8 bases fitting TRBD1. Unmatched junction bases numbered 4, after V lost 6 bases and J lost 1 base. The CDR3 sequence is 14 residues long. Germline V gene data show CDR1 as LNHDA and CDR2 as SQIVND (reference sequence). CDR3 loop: CASSHGQGNTEAFF. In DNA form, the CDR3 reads TGTGCCAGTAGCCACGGACAGGGGAACACTGAAGCTTTCTTT.

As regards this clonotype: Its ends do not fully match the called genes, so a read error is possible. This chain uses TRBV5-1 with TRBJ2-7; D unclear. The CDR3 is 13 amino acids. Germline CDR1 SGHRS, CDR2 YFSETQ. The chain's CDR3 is CASSLEGMVGSDF. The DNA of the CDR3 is TGCGCCAGCAGCTTGGAGGGAATGGTGGGGTCAGACTTC.

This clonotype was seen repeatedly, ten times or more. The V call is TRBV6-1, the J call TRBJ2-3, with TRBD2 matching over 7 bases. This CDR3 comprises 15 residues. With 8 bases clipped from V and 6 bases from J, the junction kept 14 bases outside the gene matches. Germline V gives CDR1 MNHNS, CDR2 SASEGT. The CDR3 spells CASLGLPDSEDTQYF. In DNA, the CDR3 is TGTGCCAGCTTGGGACTACCTGACTCGGAGGATACGCAGTATTTT.

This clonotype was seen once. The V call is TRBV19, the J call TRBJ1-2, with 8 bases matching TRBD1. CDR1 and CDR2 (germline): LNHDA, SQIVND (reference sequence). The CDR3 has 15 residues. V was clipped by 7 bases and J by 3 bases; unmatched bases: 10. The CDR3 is CASTPPGGPHYGYTF. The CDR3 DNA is TGTGCCAGTACCCCACCAGGGGGCCCGCACTATGGCTACACCTTC.

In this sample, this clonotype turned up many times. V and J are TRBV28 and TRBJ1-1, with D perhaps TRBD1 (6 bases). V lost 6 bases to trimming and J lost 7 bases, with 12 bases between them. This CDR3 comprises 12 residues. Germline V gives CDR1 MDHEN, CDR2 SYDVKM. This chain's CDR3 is CASRTGNVEAFF. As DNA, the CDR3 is TGTGCCAGCAGGACAGGAAATGTTGAAGCTTTCTTT. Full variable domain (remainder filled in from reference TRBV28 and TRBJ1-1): DVKVTQSSRYLVKRTGEKVFLECVQDMDHENMFWYRQDPGLGLRLIYFSYDVKMKEKGDIPEGYSVSREKKERFSLILESASTNQTSMYLCASRTGNVEAFFGQGTRLTVV.

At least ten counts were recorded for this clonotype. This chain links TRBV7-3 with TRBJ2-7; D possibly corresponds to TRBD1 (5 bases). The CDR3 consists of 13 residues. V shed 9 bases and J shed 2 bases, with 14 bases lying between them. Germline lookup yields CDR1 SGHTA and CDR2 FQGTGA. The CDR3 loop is CASIPGRTYEQYF. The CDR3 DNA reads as TGTGCCAGTATCCCAGGGCGGACCTACGAGCAGTACTTC.

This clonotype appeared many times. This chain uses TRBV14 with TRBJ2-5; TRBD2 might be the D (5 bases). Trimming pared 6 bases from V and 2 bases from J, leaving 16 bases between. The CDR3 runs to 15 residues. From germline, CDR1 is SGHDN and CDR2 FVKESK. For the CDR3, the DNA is TGTGCCAGCAGTCAACTAGAGCGCAGTCAAGAGACCCAGTACTTC. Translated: CASSQLERSQETQYF.

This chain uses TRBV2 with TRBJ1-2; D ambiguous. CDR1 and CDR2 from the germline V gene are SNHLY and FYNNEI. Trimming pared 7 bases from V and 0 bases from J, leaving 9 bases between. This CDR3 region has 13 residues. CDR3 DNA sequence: TGTGCCAGCATCGCAGGACCTAACTATGGCTACACCTTC. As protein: CASIAGPNYGYTF. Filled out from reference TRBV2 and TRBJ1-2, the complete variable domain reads EPEVTQTPSHQVTQMGQEVILRCVPISNHLYFYWYRQILGQKVEFLVSFYNNEISEKSEIFDDQFSVERPDGSNFTLKIRSTKLEDSAMYFCASIAGPNYGYTFGSGTRLTVV.

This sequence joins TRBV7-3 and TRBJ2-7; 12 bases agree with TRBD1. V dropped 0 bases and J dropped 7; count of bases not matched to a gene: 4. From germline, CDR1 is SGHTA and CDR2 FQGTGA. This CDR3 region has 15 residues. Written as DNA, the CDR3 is TGTGCCAGCAGCTTAACGGGACAGGGGGCGGGTGAGCAGTACTTC. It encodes CASSLTGQGAGEQYF.

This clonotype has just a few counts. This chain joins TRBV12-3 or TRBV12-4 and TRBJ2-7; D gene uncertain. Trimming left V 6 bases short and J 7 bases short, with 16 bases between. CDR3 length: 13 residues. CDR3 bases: TGTGCCAGCAGGCTCCGGGTGGGTGAGGAGCAGTACTTC. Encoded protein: CASRLRVGEEQYF.

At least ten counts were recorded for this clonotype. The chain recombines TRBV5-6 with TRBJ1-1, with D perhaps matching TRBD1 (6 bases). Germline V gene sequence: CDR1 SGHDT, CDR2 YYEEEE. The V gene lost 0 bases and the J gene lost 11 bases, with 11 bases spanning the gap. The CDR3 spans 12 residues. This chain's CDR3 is CASSLEHRDAFF. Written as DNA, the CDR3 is TGTGCCAGCAGCTTGGAGCACAGGGATGCTTTCTTT.

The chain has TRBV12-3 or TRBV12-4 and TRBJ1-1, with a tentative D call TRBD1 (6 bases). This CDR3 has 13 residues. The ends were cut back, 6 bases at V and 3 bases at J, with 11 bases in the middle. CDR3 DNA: TGTGCCAGCAGAAGGGGGGCCGACACTGAAGCTTTCTTT. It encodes CASRRGADTEAFF.

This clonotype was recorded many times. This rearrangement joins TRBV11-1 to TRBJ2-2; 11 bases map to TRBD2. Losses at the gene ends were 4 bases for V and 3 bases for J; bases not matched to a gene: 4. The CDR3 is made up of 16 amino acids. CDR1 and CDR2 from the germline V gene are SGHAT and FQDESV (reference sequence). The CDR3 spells CASSYTSGSDTGELFF. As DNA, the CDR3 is TGTGCCAGCAGCTACACTAGCGGGAGCGACACCGGGGAGCTGTTTTTT.

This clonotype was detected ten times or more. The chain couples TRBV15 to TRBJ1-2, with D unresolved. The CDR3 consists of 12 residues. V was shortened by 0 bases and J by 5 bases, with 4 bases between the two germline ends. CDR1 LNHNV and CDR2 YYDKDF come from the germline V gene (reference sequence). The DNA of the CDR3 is TGTGCCACCAGCAGAGAAGGGTATGGCTACACCTTC. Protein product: CATSREGYGYTF.

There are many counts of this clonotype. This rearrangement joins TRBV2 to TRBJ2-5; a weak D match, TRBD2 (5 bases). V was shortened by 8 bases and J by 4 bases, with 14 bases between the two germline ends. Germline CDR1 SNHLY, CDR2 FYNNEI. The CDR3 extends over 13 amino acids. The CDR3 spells CASSPGFGETQYF. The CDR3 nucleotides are TGTGCCAGCTCTCCGGGGTTCGGAGAGACCCAGTACTTC.

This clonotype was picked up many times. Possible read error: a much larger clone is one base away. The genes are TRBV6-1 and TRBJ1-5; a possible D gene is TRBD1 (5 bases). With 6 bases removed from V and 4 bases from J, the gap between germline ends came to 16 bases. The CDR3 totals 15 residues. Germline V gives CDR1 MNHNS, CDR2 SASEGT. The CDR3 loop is CASRGAGGVNQPQHF. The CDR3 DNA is TGTGCCAGCAGAGGGGCAGGTGGGGTGAATCAGCCCCAGCATTTT.

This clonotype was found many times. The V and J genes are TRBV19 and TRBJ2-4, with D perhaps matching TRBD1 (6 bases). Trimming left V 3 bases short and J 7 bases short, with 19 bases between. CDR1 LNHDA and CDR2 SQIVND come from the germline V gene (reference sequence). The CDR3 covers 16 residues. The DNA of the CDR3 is TGTGCCAGTAGTATCGGGACAACTACCGCTAGGAACATTCAGTACTTC. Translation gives CASSIGTTTARNIQYF. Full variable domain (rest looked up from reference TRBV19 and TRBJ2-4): DGGITQSPKYLFRKEGQNVTLSCEQNLNHDAMYWYRQDPGQGLRLIYYSQIVNDFQKGDIAEGYSVSREKKESFPLTVTSAQKNPTAFYLCASSIGTTTARNIQYFGAGTRLSVL.

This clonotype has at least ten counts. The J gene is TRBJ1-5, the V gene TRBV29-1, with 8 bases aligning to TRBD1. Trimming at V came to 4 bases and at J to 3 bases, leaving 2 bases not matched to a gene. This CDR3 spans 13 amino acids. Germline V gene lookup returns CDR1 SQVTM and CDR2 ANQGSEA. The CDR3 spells CSVAGGNNQPQHF. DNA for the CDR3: TGCAGCGTTGCAGGGGGCAACAATCAGCCCCAGCATTTT.

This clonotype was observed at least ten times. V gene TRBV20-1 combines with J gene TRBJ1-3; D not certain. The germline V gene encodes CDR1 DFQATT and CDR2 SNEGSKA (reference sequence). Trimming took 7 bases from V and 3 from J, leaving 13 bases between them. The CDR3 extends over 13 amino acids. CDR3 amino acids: CSVRLGVGNTIYF. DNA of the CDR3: TGCAGTGTCAGGCTTGGGGTTGGAAACACCATATATTTT.

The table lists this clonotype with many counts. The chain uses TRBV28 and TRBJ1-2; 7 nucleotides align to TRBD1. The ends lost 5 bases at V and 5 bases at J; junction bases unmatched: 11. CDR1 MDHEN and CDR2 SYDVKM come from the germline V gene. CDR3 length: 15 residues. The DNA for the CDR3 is TGTGCCAGCAGTCCGTCGGAGGAGGGGGCTTATGGCTACACCTTC. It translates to CASSPSEEGAYGYTF.

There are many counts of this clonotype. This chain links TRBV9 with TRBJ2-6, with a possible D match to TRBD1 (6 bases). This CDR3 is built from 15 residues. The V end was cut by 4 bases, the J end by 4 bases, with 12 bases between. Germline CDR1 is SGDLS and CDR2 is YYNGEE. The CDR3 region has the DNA TGTGCCAGCAGCACGTGGACAGTCGGGGCCAACGTCCTGACTTTC. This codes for CASSTWTVGANVLTF.

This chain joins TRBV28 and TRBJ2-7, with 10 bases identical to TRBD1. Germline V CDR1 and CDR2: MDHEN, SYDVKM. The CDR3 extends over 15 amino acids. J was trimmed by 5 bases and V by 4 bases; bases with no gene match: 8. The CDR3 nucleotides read TGTGCCAGCAGTTGGGCCGGGACAGGGGATCACGAGCAGTACTTC. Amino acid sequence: CASSWAGTGDHEQYF.

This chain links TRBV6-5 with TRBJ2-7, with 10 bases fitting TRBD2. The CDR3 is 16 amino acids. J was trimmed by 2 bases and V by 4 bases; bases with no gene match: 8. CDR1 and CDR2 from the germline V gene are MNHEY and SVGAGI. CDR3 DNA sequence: TGTGCCAGCAGTTCCTGGACTAGCGGCCTTCCCTACGAGCAGTACTTC. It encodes CASSSWTSGLPYEQYF.

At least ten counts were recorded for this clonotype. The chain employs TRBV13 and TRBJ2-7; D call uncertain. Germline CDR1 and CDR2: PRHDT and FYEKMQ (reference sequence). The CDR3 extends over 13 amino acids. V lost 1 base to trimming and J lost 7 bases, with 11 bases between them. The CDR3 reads CASSLEREREQYF. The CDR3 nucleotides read TGTGCCAGCAGCTTAGAACGCGAGAGGGAGCAGTACTTC. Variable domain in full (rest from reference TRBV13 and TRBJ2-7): AAGVIQSPRHLIKEKRETATLKCYPIPRHDTVYWYQQGPGQDPQFLISFYEKMQSDKGSIPDRFSAQQFSDYHSELNMSSLELGDSALYFCASSLEREREQYFGPGTRLTVT.

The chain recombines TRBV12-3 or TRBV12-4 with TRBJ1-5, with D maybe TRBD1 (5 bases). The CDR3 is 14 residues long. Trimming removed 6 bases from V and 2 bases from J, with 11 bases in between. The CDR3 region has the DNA TGTGCCAGCAGCCCGGGACCACGCAATCAGCCCCAGCATTTT. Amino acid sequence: CASSPGPRNQPQHF.